This passage covers 9 T cell receptor beta chains from one sample sequenced in a study of control samples from healthy donors and cancer patients. This table comes from immunoSEQ multiplex PCR, and its TCRdb copy is limited to in-frame clones, with some not included. Among roughly 130,000 clones listed, 90% were seen once. Sequencing was done on a sample of blood. The receptor set was obtained from a man between 18 and 29 years old in good health.

The chain combines TRBV2 with TRBJ2-5; TRBD2 aligns across 14 bases. The CDR3 contains 18 residues. Per the germline V gene, CDR1 is SNHLY and CDR2 is FYNNEI. The J segment lost 2 bases and the V segment lost 6 bases, leaving 11 bases of the junction unmatched. CDR3 region: CASRDPGLAGAPQETQYF. The CDR3 nucleotides read TGTGCCAGCAGAGACCCGGGACTAGCGGGAGCCCCTCAAGAGACCCAGTACTTC.

This clone was counted once. The gene calls are TRBV5-1 and TRBJ2-7; D is uncertain. CDR1 and CDR2 (germline): SGHRS, YFSETQ. The CDR3 length is 14 residues. The V and J ends lost 2 bases and 9 bases respectively, with 18 bases between them. CDR3 sequence reads: CASSLPNRDTAQYF. CDR3 DNA sequence: TGCGCCAGCAGCTTACCCAACCGAGATACTGCGCAGTACTTC.

In the case of this clone: At one end, the junction sequence differs from germline, possibly due to a read error. The chain carries TRBV28 and TRBJ2-7; D is unresolved. Germline lookup yields CDR1 MDHEN and CDR2 SYDVKM. This CDR3 region has 14 residues. The DNA of the CDR3 is TGTGCCAGCTGTTTTAGGGATCTGACCTACGAGCAGTACTTC. Translating it yields CASCFRDLTYEQYF.

The chain employs TRBV7-9 and TRBJ1-6, with a possible D match to TRBD1 (6 bases). The germline V and J ends were trimmed by 9 bases and 9 bases, with 21 bases remaining between them. From germline, CDR1 is SEHNR and CDR2 FQNEAQ (reference sequence). The CDR3 has 15 amino acids. This chain's CDR3 is CASMRGGTVGSPLHF. CDR3 sequence (DNA): TGTGCCAGTATGCGGGGGGGCACCGTCGGTTCACCCCTCCACTTT.

The chain recombines TRBV24-1 with TRBJ1-5; 8 bases are shared with TRBD1. Per germline, CDR1 KGHDR and CDR2 SFDVKD. J was trimmed by 2 bases and V by 7 bases; bases with no gene match: 0. This CDR3 contains 13 residues. The DNA of the CDR3 is TGTGCCACCAGGGGACAGGGCAATCAGCCCCAGCATTTT. Amino acid sequence: CATRGQGNQPQHF.

The chain is built from TRBV11-2 and TRBJ1-1, with TRBD1 identical over 9 bases. The CDR3 loop spans 15 amino acids. Per the germline V gene, CDR1 is SGHAT and CDR2 is FQNNGV. J gave up 1 base and V 1 base, and 1 base lay outside the gene matches. This CDR3 is CASSLGGQGNTEAFF. The CDR3 region has the DNA TGTGCCAGCAGCTTAGGGGGACAGGGGAACACTGAAGCTTTCTTT.

The V gene is TRBV30, the J gene TRBJ1-2; D perhaps matches TRBD1 (5 bases). The germline V gene has CDR1 GTSNPN and CDR2 SVGIG (reference sequence). V lost 5 bases and J 4 bases, leaving 17 bases between the germline ends. The CDR3 contains 14 residues. For the CDR3, the DNA is TGTGCCTGGTTTCCAGGGCGATCAATCTATGGCTACACCTTC. Encoded protein: CAWFPGRSIYGYTF.

The genes are TRBV11-3 and TRBJ2-1; D could derive from TRBD1 or TRBD2 (5 bases each). V shed 5 bases and J shed 9 bases, with 14 bases lying between them. Germline V gene sequence: CDR1 SGHNT, CDR2 YENEEA. The CDR3 totals 13 residues. For the CDR3, the DNA is TGTGCCAGCAGCCGATCCGTGGGGACTGAGCAGTTCTTC. Translating gives CASSRSVGTEQFF.

The V gene is TRBV6-4, the J gene TRBJ2-7; D remains ambiguous. The CDR3 runs to 11 residues. Germline V gene sequence: CDR1 MRHNA, CDR2 SNTAGT. With 6 bases removed from V and 2 bases from J, the gap between germline ends came to 5 bases. CDR3 residues: CASRGAYEQYV. CDR3 coding DNA: TGTGCCAGCAGGGGTGCCTACGAGCAGTACGTC.